A single sample is the source of the 9 T cell receptor beta chains below, sequenced in a study of T cells expressing NK-cell markers (TCRdb year 2020). The library was prepared using 5' RACE. Sequencing was performed on an Illumina HiSeq 2000. Through TCRdb reprocessing, the reads give one entry per CDR3 protein sequence; DNA is omitted. The data table for this sample lists roughly 180,000 distinct CDR3 sequences. Approximately 17% of the sample comes from the top ten. The sample consisted of blood T cells: a sorted CD56 or NKG2C T cell subset, CD4+ or CD8+ T cells, or bulk PBMC T cells (not recorded which). The receptors here all came from a woman aged 18 to 75 in good health.

The CDR3 sequence: CSASNREGAGELFF. The genes are TRBV20-1 and TRBJ2-2; absent DNA, TCRdb's TRBD1 call cannot be checked. CDR1 DFQATT and CDR2 SNEGSKA come from the germline V gene (reference sequence). The CDR3 spans 14 residues.

V is TRBV5-1 and J is TRBJ1-1; the D gene TCRdb calls, TRBD1, cannot be checked with no DNA. The CDR3 runs 17 residues. CDR1 is SGHRS, CDR2 YFSETQ, per germline. The CDR3 loop is CASSLVGTGALGTEAFF. Variable domain in full (rest from reference TRBV5-1 and TRBJ1-1): KAGVTQTPRYLIKTRGQQVTLSCSPISGHRSVSWYQQTPGQGLQFLFEYFSETQRNKGNFPGRFSGRQFSNSRSEMNVSTLELGDSALYLCASSLVGTGALGTEAFFGQGTRLTVV.

V usage is TRBV5-1 and J usage is TRBJ2-2; the TCRdb call, TRBD1, lacks DNA for checking. Germline V lookup: CDR1 SGHRS, CDR2 YFSETQ. The CDR3 extends over 16 amino acids. CDR3 protein: CASSWTGTLRPAELFF. Filled out from reference TRBV5-1 and TRBJ2-2, the complete variable domain reads KAGVTQTPRYLIKTRGQQVTLSCSPISGHRSVSWYQQTPGQGLQFLFEYFSETQRNKGNFPGRFSGRQFSNSRSEMNVSTLELGDSALYLCASSWTGTLRPAELFFGEGSRLTVL.

The V call is TRBV5-6, the J call TRBJ2-2. The CDR3 is made up of 15 amino acids. Germline loops: CDR1 SGHDT, CDR2 YYEEEE. The CDR3 loop reads CASSPLDQNTGELFF.

The rearrangement uses TRBV23-1 and TRBJ2-5; the D call of TRBD1 rests on TCRdb alone, since no DNA is present to check it. TRBV23-1 is an ORF; its function is uncertain. This CDR3 comprises 17 residues. CDR3 amino acids: CASSRGQNPGQQETQYF.

The chain links TRBV5-1 to TRBJ2-2; TCRdb proposes TRBD1, but this gene call is untestable without DNA. CDR1 and CDR2 from the germline V gene are SGHRS and YFSETQ. There are 13 residues in the CDR3. The CDR3 loop is CASSGPLLGELFF. Full variable domain (outside the CDR3, taken from reference TRBV5-1 and TRBJ2-2): KAGVTQTPRYLIKTRGQQVTLSCSPISGHRSVSWYQQTPGQGLQFLFEYFSETQRNKGNFPGRFSGRQFSNSRSEMNVSTLELGDSALYLCASSGPLLGELFFGEGSRLTVL.

This rearrangement joins TRBV12-3 or TRBV12-4 to TRBJ2-7; the TRBD1 assignment by TCRdb is unverifiable without DNA. This CDR3 has 14 amino acids. CDR3 residues: CASSPQGTVYEQYF.

The chain has TRBV9 and TRBJ2-3; TCRdb returns TRBD2, unconfirmable since there is no DNA. This CDR3 contains 16 residues. Germline lookup yields CDR1 SGDLS and CDR2 YYNGEE. This chain's CDR3 is CASSVGASGSTDTQYF. The whole variable domain, remainder taken from reference TRBV9 and TRBJ2-3, is DSGVTQTPKHLITATGQRVTLRCSPRSGDLSVYWYQQSLDQGLQFLIQYYNGEERAKGNILERFSAQQFPDLHSELNLSSLELGDSALYFCASSVGASGSTDTQYFGPGTRLTVL.

The chain carries TRBV7-9 and TRBJ2-5; there is no DNA to check the TCRdb D call of TRBD2. CDR1 is SEHNR, CDR2 FQNEAQ, per germline (reference sequence). This CDR3 has 15 amino acids. The CDR3 reads CASSFTPTTQETQYF.